This TCR beta chain was sequenced in a study of T cells in Graves' hyperthyroidism and ophthalmopathy. On the study more broadly: Before treatment of any kind, peripheral blood was taken at initial diagnosis.

At least ten counts were recorded for this clonotype. Pregnant or lactating patients were excluded, as were those with uncontrolled infection or other autoimmune disease. V trimming: 4 bases; J trimming: 3 bases; junction bases outside the gene matches: 19. CDR1 and CDR2 from the germline V gene are ENHRY and SYGVKD. This CDR3 region has 19 residues. The investigators amplified TCR beta CDR3 regions from RNA transcripts. First-round RT-PCR of the TCR CDR3 relied on the HTBI primer set. MiXCR was run by TCRdb on the multiplex PCR reads, yielding one entry per CDR3 protein. The sample contains over 400,000 distinct CDR3 sequences, approximately 14% of which appear only once.

The gene calls are TRBV10-3 and TRBJ1-1; TRBD1 matches at 8 bases. This receptor was taken from a man between 18 and 35 years old with Graves' ophthalmopathy. Sequenced sample: blood. Written as DNA, the CDR3 is TGTGCCATCAGTGCCCGACCGGGACAGGATGTGGGGGGTGACACTGAAGCTTTCTTT. This translates into CAISARPGQDVGGDTEAFF.